Presented here are 32 T cell receptor beta chains from one specimen sequenced in a study of blood T cell repertoires in COVID-19. The repertoire was sequenced with immunoSEQ multiplex PCR; TCRdb's copy has only in-frame clones and lacks some. The table lists tens of thousands of clones, roughly 83% of them singletons. Sample: peripheral blood. The receptors were gathered from a human donor in a cohort sampled during active COVID-19.

The rearrangement links TRBV27 to TRBJ2-1; TRBD1 aligns across 10 bases. V shed 6 bases and J 7 bases; nucleotides not matched to a gene: 3. This CDR3 has 13 amino acids. CDR1 is MNHEY and CDR2 is SMNVEV in the germline V gene (reference sequence). The CDR3 DNA is TGTGCCAGCAGCGGACAGGGGGTAAATGAGCAGTTCTTC. This translates into CASSGQGVNEQFF.

This rearrangement joins TRBV6-5 to TRBJ1-5; 7 bases are shared with TRBD1. J lost 6 bases, V lost 8 bases, and 7 bases had no gene match. This CDR3 comprises 13 residues. Germline loops: CDR1 MNHEY, CDR2 SVGAGI. CDR3 in DNA: TGTGCCAGCCGACAGGGTTTATCTCAGCCCCAGCATTTT. Amino acids: CASRQGLSQPQHF.

J is TRBJ1-2 and V is TRBV3-1 (or the pseudogene TRBV3-2); a possible D gene is TRBD1 (5 bases). CDR1 and CDR2 from the germline V gene are LGHDT and YNNKEL (reference sequence). The germline V and J ends were trimmed by 5 bases and 7 bases, with 17 bases remaining between them. This CDR3 region has 14 residues. The CDR3 spells CASSGGTPGAGYTF. The CDR3 coding sequence is TGTGCCAGCAGCGGCGGGACTCCCGGTGCTGGCTACACCTTC.

The CDR3 DNA sequence: TGCGCCAGCAGCTTGAGTACTTCGGTGAACACTGAAGCTTTCTTT. Its protein is CASSLSTSVNTEAFF. The chain joins TRBV5-1 to TRBJ1-1; no clear D. Germline V gene sequence: CDR1 SGHRS, CDR2 YFSETQ. Deletions cut 1 base from V and 0 bases from J, with 10 bases between. CDR3 length: 15 amino acids.

This CDR3 reads CASSLVGGGNTEAFF. CDR3 bases: TGTGCCAGCAGCTTGGTTGGGGGGGGAAACACTGAAGCTTTCTTT. The rearrangement uses TRBV5-4 and TRBJ1-1; a possible D gene is TRBD1 (5 bases). The V gene's germline CDR1 is SGHNT and CDR2 YYREEE (reference sequence). V dropped 0 bases and J dropped 2 bases, with 11 bases sitting between them. The CDR3 has 15 amino acids.

The chain recombines TRBV15 with TRBJ1-5; D gene ambiguous. Trimming cost V 0 bases and J 6 bases, with 12 bases left between them. The V gene's germline CDR1 is LNHNV and CDR2 YYDKDF (reference sequence). The CDR3 extends over 15 amino acids. The CDR3 sequence is CATSRDLTSGQPQHF. Here the CDR3 DNA reads TGTGCCACCAGCAGAGATCTAACATCGGGTCAGCCCCAGCATTTT. Looking up the rest from reference TRBV15 and TRBJ1-5 gives the full variable domain: DAMVIQNPRYQVTQFGKPVTLSCSQTLNHNVMYWYQQKSSQAPKLLFHYYDKDFNNEADTPDNFQSRRPNTSFCFLDIRSPGLGDTAMYLCATSRDLTSGQPQHFGDGTRLSIL.

The rearrangement uses TRBV5-4 and TRBJ2-7; the match to TRBD1 covers 11 bases. The germline V gene has CDR1 SGHNT and CDR2 YYREEE (reference sequence). With V trimmed by 3 bases and J by 3 bases, 2 bases remained unmatched. The CDR3 is made up of 14 amino acids. CDR3 DNA: TGTGCCAGCAGCTCCGGGACAGGGGGCTACGAGCAGTACTTC. Encoded protein: CASSSGTGGYEQYF.

CDR3 coding DNA: TGCGCCAGCAGCTTACAGGACAGGGATTATGGCTACACCTTC. The encoded protein is CASSLQDRDYGYTF. The J gene is TRBJ1-2, the V gene TRBV5-1; TRBD1 agrees at 8 bases. Germline trimming cut 2 bases from V and 5 bases from J; bases unmatched to any gene: 5. The CDR3 is 14 residues long. The germline V gene encodes CDR1 SGHRS and CDR2 YFSETQ.

V and J are TRBV30 and TRBJ1-2; TRBD1 matches 11 bases. There are 15 residues in the CDR3. Trimming cost V 2 bases and J 2 bases; bases outside gene matches: 4. CDR1 GTSNPN and CDR2 SVGIG come from the germline V gene (reference sequence). The chain's CDR3 is CAWSPRDRGNYGYTF. The CDR3 DNA reads as TGTGCCTGGAGTCCGAGGGACAGGGGGAACTATGGCTACACCTTC.

The chain combines TRBV19 with TRBJ1-6; 10 bases fit TRBD1. The germline gives CDR1 LNHDA, CDR2 SQIVND (reference sequence). V gave up 1 base and J gave up 7 bases; unmatched junction bases: 1. The CDR3 totals 15 residues. CDR3 region: CASSIAGQGNSPLHF. The CDR3 DNA reads TGTGCCAGTAGTATAGCGGGACAGGGGAATTCACCCCTCCACTTT.

This chain uses TRBV6-5 with TRBJ1-2; D remains ambiguous. The V and J ends lost 0 bases and 3 bases respectively, with 14 bases between them. The CDR3 is made up of 16 amino acids. Germline loops: CDR1 MNHEY, CDR2 SVGAGI. DNA for the CDR3: TGTGCCAGCAGTTACTCGGTCGGAGAGTATGACTATGGCTACACCTTC. This gives the protein CASSYSVGEYDYGYTF.

The gene calls are TRBV28 and TRBJ1-3; weak D call: TRBD1 (5 bases). The germline gives CDR1 MDHEN, CDR2 SYDVKM. CDR3 length: 15 residues. V was shortened by 10 bases and J by 0 bases, with 16 bases between the two germline ends. For the CDR3, the DNA is TGTGCCACCGGGGACTCAACTTCCTCTGGAAACACCATATATTTT. Its translation is CATGDSTSSGNTIYF. Looking up the rest from reference TRBV28 and TRBJ1-3 gives the full variable domain: DVKVTQSSRYLVKRTGEKVFLECVQDMDHENMFWYRQDPGLGLRLIYFSYDVKMKEKGDIPEGYSVSREKKERFSLILESASTNQTSMYLCATGDSTSSGNTIYFGEGSWLTVV.

V gene TRBV28 combines with J gene TRBJ1-1; 12 positions match TRBD1. CDR3 length: 13 amino acids. With 6 bases clipped from V and 10 bases from J, the junction kept 6 bases outside the gene matches. Germline V lookup: CDR1 MDHEN, CDR2 SYDVKM. The CDR3, as DNA: TGTGCCAGCAGGACGGGACAGGGGGCGGGAGCTTTCTTT. Protein product: CASRTGQGAGAFF.

J is TRBJ1-1 and V is TRBV27, with TRBD1 identical over 7 bases. Germline lookup yields CDR1 MNHEY and CDR2 SMNVEV (reference sequence). The CDR3 runs to 16 residues. V shed 5 bases and J 1 base; nucleotides not matched to a gene: 10. The CDR3 sequence: CASSPRTGLTNTEAFF. The CDR3 nucleotides read TGTGCCAGCAGTCCCCGGACAGGATTGACGAACACTGAAGCTTTCTTT.

V gene TRBV19 combines with J gene TRBJ1-1; 7 nucleotides agree with TRBD1. Germline values: CDR1 LNHDA, CDR2 SQIVND (reference sequence). This CDR3 comprises 12 residues. The V gene end was trimmed by 6 bases and the J gene end by 7 bases; junction bases not matched to a gene: 5. The DNA for the CDR3 is TGTGCCAGTAGAAAAGACAGGGTTGAAGCTTTCTTT. Translation: CASRKDRVEAFF. Together with reference TRBV19 and TRBJ1-1, the CDR3 gives the full variable domain: DGGITQSPKYLFRKEGQNVTLSCEQNLNHDAMYWYRQDPGQGLRLIYYSQIVNDFQKGDIAEGYSVSREKKESFPLTVTSAQKNPTAFYLCASRKDRVEAFFGQGTRLTVV.

The rearrangement joins TRBV12-3 or TRBV12-4 to TRBJ1-1; TRBD1 matches 7 bases. The CDR3 is 13 residues long. Trimming removed 5 bases from V and 6 bases from J; junction bases left unmatched: 6. The CDR3 reads CASSTVTGSEAFF. The CDR3 DNA is TGTGCCAGCAGTACCGTGACAGGGTCTGAAGCTTTCTTT.

The chain has TRBV7-2 and TRBJ1-1, with a possible D match to TRBD1 (5 bases). Per germline, CDR1 SGHTA and CDR2 FQGNSA. The V and J ends lost 5 bases and 7 bases respectively, with 14 bases between them. The CDR3 is 13 amino acids. As DNA, the CDR3 is TGTGCCAGCAGCCTGGGGGGGAGGGGTGAAGCTTTCTTT. Encoded protein: CASSLGGRGEAFF.

The chain links TRBV29-1 to TRBJ2-7; 8 bases map to TRBD1. Germline assignment: CDR1 SQVTM and CDR2 ANQGSEA. CDR3 length: 12 residues. V dropped 6 bases and J dropped 1; count of bases not matched to a gene: 2. The CDR3 coding sequence is TGCAGCGTCAGGGGGCGATCCTACGAGCAGTACTTC. Residues: CSVRGRSYEQYF.

V usage is TRBV4-1 and J usage is TRBJ2-7; D is perhaps TRBD1 (6 bases). The germline gives CDR1 MGHRA, CDR2 YSYEKL. The CDR3 has 15 residues. Trimming cost V 0 bases and J 2 bases, with 11 bases left between them. CDR3 in amino acids: CASSQDEQGTYEQYF. DNA for the CDR3: TGCGCCAGCAGCCAAGATGAACAGGGCACCTACGAGCAGTACTTC.

The chain has TRBV11-2 and TRBJ1-2; D may be TRBD1 (5 bases). V shed 5 bases and J shed 6 bases, with 13 bases lying between them. The germline CDR1 and CDR2 sequences are SGHAT and FQNNGV. The CDR3 consists of 13 residues. The CDR3 here is CASSPRGGHGYTF. DNA of the CDR3: TGTGCCAGCAGCCCTAGGGGCGGACATGGCTACACCTTC.

This chain links TRBV6-2 or TRBV6-3 with TRBJ2-7; D unresolved. This CDR3 is built from 17 residues. V gave up 3 bases and J gave up 2 bases, with 20 bases separating them. From germline, CDR1 is MNHEY and CDR2 SVGEGT. CDR3 DNA sequence: TGTGCCAGCAGTTATCAGCCACAAAGCTACGACACCTACGAGCAGTACTTC. The encoded protein is CASSYQPQSYDTYEQYF.

In its sample, this clone was seen once. V usage is TRBV19 and J usage is TRBJ2-1; 9 bases are a match to TRBD2. V gave up 3 bases and J gave up 4 bases; unmatched junction bases: 10. Looked up from germline, CDR1 is LNHDA and CDR2 is SQIVND (reference sequence). The CDR3 loop spans 17 amino acids. The CDR3, as DNA: TGTGCCAGTAGTATCGATCCTAGCGGGGTTTCGTACAATGAGCAGTTCTTC. This sequence encodes CASSIDPSGVSYNEQFF.

The chain uses TRBV25-1 and TRBJ1-2; D uncertain. The germline V and J ends were trimmed by 0 bases and 8 bases, with 13 bases remaining between them. Germline CDR1 reads MGHDK; CDR2 reads SYGVNS. This CDR3 has 14 amino acids. CDR3 DNA sequence: TGTGCCAGCAGTGAATATGGAGTCCCTGGGGGCTACACCTTC. Protein sequence: CASSEYGVPGGYTF.

V usage is TRBV27 and J usage is TRBJ1-2, with D unresolved. The CDR3 length is 12 residues. V was cut by 6 bases and J by 8 bases, with 13 bases left in between. Germline-derived CDR1 and CDR2 are MNHEY and SMNVEV (reference sequence). In DNA form, the CDR3 reads TGTGCCAGCAGATGGGGAGTAGGGGGCTACACCTTC. It codes for CASRWGVGGYTF.

The V call is TRBV6-2 or TRBV6-3, the J call TRBJ1-5; 8 bases map to TRBD1. J gave up 6 bases and V 2 bases, and 3 bases lay outside the gene matches. The CDR3 totals 14 residues. Per the germline V gene, CDR1 is MNHEY and CDR2 is SVGEGT. CDR3 loop: CASSYRQGAQPQHF. Here the CDR3 DNA reads TGTGCCAGCAGTTACCGGCAGGGGGCTCAGCCCCAGCATTTT.

V is TRBV11-2 and J is TRBJ2-3; D possibly corresponds to TRBD2 (5 bases). This CDR3 is built from 16 residues. Germline V CDR1 and CDR2: SGHAT, FQNNGV. Trimming stripped 3 bases from V and 4 bases from J, with 17 bases between. The CDR3 bases are TGTGCCAGCAGCTTGGCTAGCATCCCGTTATCAGATACGCAGTATTTT. Protein sequence: CASSLASIPLSDTQYF.

This chain links TRBV5-1 with TRBJ1-2, with D perhaps matching TRBD1 (6 bases). The length of the CDR3 is 12 residues. V dropped 2 bases and J dropped 7 bases, with 9 bases sitting between them. The germline CDR1 and CDR2 sequences are SGHRS and YFSETQ. The CDR3 protein is CASSFRGGGYTF. The CDR3 region has the DNA TGCGCCAGCAGCTTCAGGGGTGGTGGCTACACCTTC.

CDR3 nucleotides: TGTGCCAGCCGGGGGGCCGGGACAGGGGCTAACGAGCAGTACTTC. This encodes CASRGAGTGANEQYF. The chain couples TRBV27 to TRBJ2-7; TRBD1 matches at 10 bases. The germline V gene encodes CDR1 MNHEY and CDR2 SMNVEV (reference sequence). V dropped 8 bases and J dropped 5; count of bases not matched to a gene: 12. The CDR3 length is 15 residues.

The chain recombines TRBV5-1 with TRBJ2-7; the match to TRBD1 covers 9 bases. Germline V CDR1 and CDR2: SGHRS, YFSETQ. This CDR3 comprises 16 residues. The J segment lost 3 bases and the V segment lost 2 bases, leaving 9 bases of the junction unmatched. In DNA form, the CDR3 reads TGCGCCAGCAGCTTACAGGGGGCGCGTACGATCTACGAGCAGTACTTC. Protein sequence: CASSLQGARTIYEQYF.

In nucleotides, the CDR3 is TGTGCCAGCAGTTTCCGGGACAGCCAATCAGATACGCAGTATTTT. Its translation: CASSFRDSQSDTQYF. The chain links TRBV6-5 to TRBJ2-3, with 7 positions matching TRBD1. The junction had 8 bases not matched to a gene; V was cut back by 4 bases and J by 4 bases. Germline values: CDR1 MNHEY, CDR2 SVGAGI. The CDR3 sequence is 15 residues long.

V is TRBV4-1 and J is TRBJ2-1; 8 bases match TRBD2. V shed 0 bases, J shed 6 bases, and the junction held 4 bases outside the gene matches. Per the germline V gene, CDR1 is MGHRA and CDR2 is YSYEKL. CDR3 length: 15 residues. The CDR3 DNA reads as TGCGCCAGCAGCCAAGATGTAGGGACTAGCAATGAGCAGTTCTTC. It translates to CASSQDVGTSNEQFF.

V and J are TRBV7-9 and TRBJ1-1; D remains ambiguous. There are 11 residues in the CDR3. Between the trimmed V and J ends, which lost 2 bases and 8 bases, there was a span of 6 bases. CDR1 and CDR2 from the germline V gene are SEHNR and FQNEAQ (reference sequence). CDR3 sequence reads: CASSLKPEAFF. CDR3 DNA: TGTGCCAGCAGCTTAAAGCCCGAAGCTTTCTTT.